Each of the 10 T cell receptor beta chains below was sequenced from the same sample in a study of T cell responses to AZD1222 COVID-19 vaccine. Produced via immunoSEQ multiplex PCR; TCRdb's table is partial and in-frame only. This sample has approximately 110,000 clones, with roughly 84% found just once. Sample: peripheral blood, taken on day 0 of AZD1222 vaccination. These receptors all stem from an adult in good health.

This chain joins TRBV7-3 and TRBJ2-3; TRBD1 matches at 8 bases. Trimming removed 6 bases from V and 2 bases from J; junction bases left unmatched: 7. CDR3 size: 15 residues. Germline V lookup: CDR1 SGHTA, CDR2 FQGTGA. The DNA for the CDR3 is TGTGCCAGCAGAGCGACAGGGGAAATCACAGATACGCAGTATTTT. It codes for CASRATGEITDTQYF.

The gene calls are TRBV7-8 and TRBJ2-7; 9 nucleotides agree with TRBD1. Germline CDR1 is SGHVS and CDR2 is FQNEAQ. The CDR3 has 12 residues. The V and J ends lost 5 bases and 6 bases, in that order; junction bases with no gene match: 2. CDR3 DNA sequence: TGTGCCAGCAGCCCGACAGGGGGCGAGCAGTACTTC. This codes for CASSPTGGEQYF.

The chain combines TRBV10-3 with TRBJ2-1; no clear D gene. Between the trimmed V and J ends, which lost 6 bases and 0 bases, there was a span of 9 bases. CDR3 length: 14 amino acids. CDR1 and CDR2 (germline): ENHRY, SYGVKD. The DNA of the CDR3 is TGTGCCATCAGGGCCGGAAGCTCCTACAATGAGCAGTTCTTC. It codes for CAIRAGSSYNEQFF.

The V call is TRBV5-1, the J call TRBJ2-7; D tentatively fits TRBD1 or TRBD2 (6 bases each). Per germline, CDR1 SGHRS and CDR2 YFSETQ. The CDR3 totals 13 residues. Deletions cut 0 bases from V and 4 bases from J, with 8 bases between. DNA of the CDR3: TGCGCCAGCAGCTTGGGAGGGGGGTACGAGCAGTACTTC. Amino acid sequence: CASSLGGGYEQYF.

This chain uses TRBV7-3 with TRBJ2-5, with TRBD2 matching over 7 bases. Trimming cost V 5 bases and J 5 bases; bases outside gene matches: 8. The CDR3 extends over 14 amino acids. Germline CDR1 and CDR2: SGHTA and FQGTGA. CDR3 loop: CASSPTGGGETQYF. The CDR3 bases are TGTGCCAGCAGCCCGACTGGGGGAGGGGAGACCCAGTACTTC.

The J gene is TRBJ1-5, the V gene TRBV28; 7 positions match TRBD1. The CDR3 totals 15 residues. Trimming took 3 bases from V and 3 from J; bases not matched to a gene: 5. CDR1 MDHEN and CDR2 SYDVKM come from the germline V gene. The CDR3 sequence is CASSFADRVNQPQHF. CDR3 sequence (DNA): TGTGCCAGCAGTTTCGCCGACAGGGTCAATCAGCCCCAGCATTTT.

In its sample, this clone was seen once. The gene calls are TRBV28 and TRBJ1-1; D is perhaps TRBD1 (6 bases). Trimming removed 6 bases at V and 0 bases at J, with 11 bases between. Germline loops: CDR1 MDHEN, CDR2 SYDVKM. CDR3 length: 14 residues. DNA for the CDR3: TGTGCCAGCAGAGAGGACAGACTGAACACTGAAGCTTTCTTT. Translated: CASREDRLNTEAFF.

This sequence joins TRBV6-6 and TRBJ1-1, with TRBD1 matching over 9 bases. Trimming at V came to 8 bases and at J to 0 bases, leaving 4 bases not matched to a gene. The CDR3 length is 14 residues. CDR1 and CDR2 from the germline V gene are MNHNY and SVGAGI (reference sequence). CDR3 in DNA: TGTGCCAGCGGAAACAGGGGGCTGAACACTGAAGCTTTCTTT. Translated, it gives CASGNRGLNTEAFF.

This rearrangement joins TRBV18 to TRBJ1-4, with D perhaps TRBD1 (6 bases). The CDR3 has 15 amino acids. Trimming removed 4 bases at V and 6 bases at J, with 15 bases between. In germline, CDR1 is KGHSH, CDR2 LQKENI. CDR3 sequence: CASSQGVGGDEKLFF. The CDR3 DNA is TGTGCCAGCTCACAGGGGGTCGGCGGGGATGAAAAACTGTTTTTT. The full variable domain, in which reference TRBV18 and TRBJ1-4 provide the parts outside the CDR3, is NAGVMQNPRHLVRRRGQEARLRCSPMKGHSHVYWYRQLPEEGLKFMVYLQKENIIDESGMPKERFSAEFPKEGPSILRIQQVVRGDSAAYFCASSQGVGGDEKLFFGSGTQLSVL.

The chain uses TRBV3-1 (or the pseudogene TRBV3-2) and TRBJ2-7, with D perhaps being TRBD1 or TRBD2 (5 bases each). This CDR3 comprises 14 residues. CDR1 is LGHDT, CDR2 YNNKEL, per germline (reference sequence). Trimming took off 1 base at V and 2 bases at J, with 9 bases between the two ends. The CDR3 here is CASSQGGPTYEQYF. The CDR3 DNA reads as TGTGCCAGCAGCCAAGGGGGACCTACCTACGAGCAGTACTTC.